The source of this TCR beta chain is a study of high-grade serous ovarian cancer treatment subgroups (dated by TCRdb to about 2021). Study-level background: A mean of around 15,000 reads and 7,500 or so unique TCR beta rearrangements per sample was generated by sequencing. The study profiled TCR beta repertoires in high-grade serous ovarian cancer patients grouped by complete gross resection or neoadjuvant chemotherapy response under a laparoscopic triage algorithm. The 30-patient cohort included some 10 patients with no residual disease after primary surgery (R0), some 10 excellent NACT responders, and some 10 poor NACT responders. One primary tumor sample and two metastatic tumor samples were collected from each patient, for a total of around 99 samples. Summary of the overall study and its limitations: Repertoire similarity ranging from roughly 0.1 to 0.79 was observed between tumors from the same patient, whereas almost no similarity was observed between different patients. TCR clonal relatedness showed a positive correlation with neoantigen level and a trend toward positive correlation with copy number variation and mutation load from whole-genome sequencing. The TCR repertoire analyses centered on CDR3, and CDR1 and CDR2 were not analyzed. Spatial information was not captured by bulk tumor TCR sequencing, so insight into HGSC tumor complexity and diversity was limited.

This clone was seen only a few times. The clone's antigen remains unknown. No much larger clone exists at a distance of one base, and base qualities are not known. The tumor samples were collected prior to definitive surgery or chemotherapy. Genomic DNA was extracted by the MD Anderson Biospecimen Extraction Resource, and TCR sequencing was done by the MD Anderson Cancer Genomics Laboratory. V ends up 1 base short and J 8 bases short, with an unmatched junction base count of 8. Reading from cysteine to phenylalanine, the CDR3 counts 16 amino acids. Only CDR3 DNA is held: 48 bases, read in frame from base 1. The germline V gene yields LGHNT for CDR1 and FRNRAP for CDR2. The approximately 92 tumor samples were subjected to high-throughput TCR profiling using ImmunoSEQ. Turning to the authors' computational methods: The repertoire diversity metrics included richness (unique productive sequences), clonality, evenness and relatedness, and the Bhattacharyya coefficient was used to measure similarity between samples. Conclusions stayed consistent in a sensitivity analysis that left out TCRs with fewer than two reads. Entries here come from immuneACCESS through TCRdb and include only in-frame sequences with V and J called. Some clones fail to appear in such tables; in the studies checked, an unresolved V gene covers under half of the shortfall, and the cause of the remainder is unknown. Clone size and V and J calls were adopted from that table, with D and trimming inferred from the DNA. Within this sample are tens of thousands of clones, with around 80% of them counted one time only. Of the sample, under 2.5% falls within the top ten clones.

The chain couples TRBV12-5 to TRBJ1-4; TRBD1 aligns with 9 central bases. Sample: tumor tissue. The receptor comes from a human donor with high-grade serous ovarian cancer. The CDR3: CASGLASGTGWEKLFF. Here is the DNA: TGTGCTAGTGGTTTGGCTTCCGGGACAGGGTGGGAAAAACTGTTTTTT.